This T cell receptor beta chain was sequenced during a study of diagnostic markers for celiac disease. This clonotype registers medium-sized by frequency. The CDR3 totals 13 residues. From germline, CDR1 is SGHTA and CDR2 FQGTGA. TCRdb reprocessed the reads, keeping one entry per CDR3 protein, no DNA. The table for this sample gives roughly 1,500 distinct CDR3 sequences. The clonotype was recovered from a human donor. Sequencing was carried out using either unsorted cells or a sorted T cell fraction (not recorded which). V and J are TRBV7-3 and TRBJ2-3. This chain's CDR3 is CASSLDHPDTQYF.